This T cell receptor beta chain was sequenced in a study of blood T cell repertoires in COVID-19. Profiled with immunoSEQ multiplex PCR; TCRdb holds only in-frame clones, not every one. The sample lists roughly 84,000 clones, approximately 75% occurring once. Germline V gene lookup returns CDR1 ENHRY and CDR2 SYGVKD. The CDR3 consists of 14 residues. V lost 3 bases and J lost 5, with 13 bases in between. Sequenced material: peripheral blood. The rearrangement links TRBV10-3 to TRBJ2-5; D may be TRBD2 (6 bases). The sequence derives from a woman in her fifties or sixties with acute or convalescent COVID-19. CDR3 amino acids: CAISDSKLAETQYF. In nucleotides, the CDR3 is TGTGCCATCAGTGATTCGAAACTAGCCGAGACCCAGTACTTC.